The T cell receptor (beta chain) under discussion was sequenced for a study of beta chain features in type 1 diabetes. For the study at large: The samples had roughly 110 million sorted cells examined in all. Findings and caveats of the study: There was a possibility that cDNA sequencing over-represented cells with high TCR expression.

Germline lookup yields CDR1 LGHNA and CDR2 YSLEER. Trimming removed 4 bases from V and 2 bases from J, with 8 bases in between. This CDR3 spans 13 amino acids. In the case of this clone: Its antigen is unidentified.

Expressed TCRB transcripts were sequenced because the isolated RNA had all been reverse transcribed beforehand. Roughly 3.4 million reads per sample on average were obtained from naive, central memory and regulatory T cell samples. Repertoires were generated with immunoSEQ multiplex PCR, while TCRdb's copy carries only in-frame clones and drops some. The sample yields 350,000 to 400,000 clones, more than 13% seen once. CD4+ cells of the naive, central memory, regulatory and stem cell-like memory types were sorted via CD45RO/CCR7/CD25/CD127/CD95/CD27. Material: naive CD4+ T cells from blood. The chain couples TRBV4-3 to TRBJ1-2, with no clear D. This receptor was obtained from a woman aged 18-29 years in good health. The CDR3 nucleotides read TGCGCCAGCAGCCCTTACTTAAACTATGGCTACACCTTC. This encodes CASSPYLNYGYTF.